What follows describes a single TCR beta chain. V lost 7 bases and J lost 4, with 17 bases in between. This CDR3 spans 14 amino acids. Germline loops: CDR1 SGHRS, CDR2 YFSETQ. The entry originates in a study of technical replicates of blood from a few donors. TCRdb's table, derived via immunoSEQ multiplex PCR, lists solely in-frame clones and lacks some. The sample comprises just under 60,000 clones, 91% of which are singletons, and 3.5% to 5% rests with the top ten. The rearrangement joins TRBV5-1 to TRBJ2-5, with D tentatively TRBD1 (7 bases). This clonotype was sampled from a human donor in good health. Some clones in this sample may be carry-over from other donors' samples. The sample comprised PBMCs. CDR3 residues: CASRRQGGVETQYF. The CDR3 region has the DNA TGCGCCAGCCGGAGACAGGGAGGAGTAGAGACCCAGTACTTC.